What follows are 21 T cell receptor beta chains derived from one specimen sequenced in a study of T cells after posttransplantation cyclophosphamide. Cyclophosphamide on days +3 and +4 followed busulfan-fludarabine conditioning and a marrow graft. Method: immunoSEQ multiplex PCR; TCRdb's copy keeps in-frame clones and lacks some. The table lists under 8,500 clones, roughly four fifths of them singletons, with about 22% in the top ten. This specimen consisted of PBMCs, obtained around 1,400 days after allogeneic stem cell transplant with posttransplant cyclophosphamide. Receptors were obtained from a male patient in his thirties who received an allogeneic stem cell transplant from a related donor, was CMV-positive, and had acute GVHD only. A share of the T cells may be of graft donor origin.

This rearrangement joins TRBV29-1 to TRBJ2-7; TRBD2 is a possible D gene (7 bases). CDR3 size: 13 residues. Looked up from germline, CDR1 is SQVTM and CDR2 is ANQGSEA. CDR3 in DNA: TGCAGTGGGGGGGCAGGTTACTCCTACGAGCAGTACTTC. Protein sequence: CSGGAGYSYEQYF.

The sample holds a few counts of this clone. The rearrangement joins TRBV19 to TRBJ1-2; 7 positions match TRBD1. The germline gives CDR1 LNHDA, CDR2 SQIVND (reference sequence). The length of the CDR3 is 13 residues. J gave up 8 bases and V 6 bases, and 9 bases lay outside the gene matches. CDR3 in DNA: TGTGCCAGTAGAGGAGCAGGGGGTCACGGCTACACCTTC. This sequence encodes CASRGAGGHGYTF.

V gene TRBV4-3 combines with J gene TRBJ2-4; TRBD1 matches 10 bases. CDR1 and CDR2 (germline): LGHNA, YSLEER. V lost 4 bases to trimming and J lost 2 bases; unmatched junction nucleotides: 5. This CDR3 is 16 amino acids long. CDR3 sequence reads: CASSLDRGLSKNIQYF. The CDR3 DNA reads TGCGCCAGCAGCCTCGACAGGGGGCTCTCCAAAAACATTCAGTACTTC.

The J gene is TRBJ1-5, the V gene TRBV28, with TRBD1 identical over 7 bases. The CDR3 length is 15 residues. V shed 6 bases and J 7 bases; nucleotides not matched to a gene: 12. Germline assignment: CDR1 MDHEN and CDR2 SYDVKM. CDR3 region: CASRPTTGMGQPQHF. DNA for the CDR3: TGTGCCAGCAGGCCGACGACAGGGATGGGGCAGCCCCAGCATTTT.

The chain is built from TRBV19 and TRBJ2-2; no reliable D call. Germline CDR1 is LNHDA and CDR2 is SQIVND (reference sequence). V was clipped by 3 bases and J by 3 bases, with 8 bases between them. CDR3 length equals 14 residues. The CDR3 is CASSILLHTGELFF. CDR3 DNA: TGTGCCAGTAGTATCTTACTTCACACCGGGGAGCTGTTTTTT.

The chain employs TRBV9 and TRBJ2-7; the match to TRBD1 covers 7 bases. The CDR3 is 14 amino acids. V shed 0 bases, J shed 4 bases, and the junction held 4 bases outside the gene matches. Germline CDR1 and CDR2: SGDLS and YYNGEE. The CDR3 sequence is CASSVGGTAYEQYF. The CDR3 DNA follows: TGTGCCAGCAGCGTAGGGGGGACAGCATACGAGCAGTACTTC.

This chain connects TRBV27 to TRBJ1-2, with D maybe TRBD1 (6 bases). The CDR3 spans 15 residues. The V gene's germline CDR1 is MNHEY and CDR2 SMNVEV (reference sequence). Trimming cost V 6 bases and J 4 bases, with 18 bases left between them. In DNA form, the CDR3 reads TGTGCCAGCAGGCGGACAGTCGAGACCGTCTATGGCTACACCTTC. Translation gives CASRRTVETVYGYTF.

This clone has just one count. The chain links TRBV4-3 to TRBJ2-1; 7 bases map to TRBD1. The ends lost 4 bases at V and 0 bases at J; junction bases unmatched: 9. The length of the CDR3 is 17 residues. Germline V gene data show CDR1 as LGHNA and CDR2 as YSLEER. Here the CDR3 DNA reads TGCGCCAGCAGCCGGAGTACGACAGGGAGCTCCTACAATGAGCAGTTCTTC. Translated: CASSRSTTGSSYNEQFF.

This chain links TRBV7-2 with TRBJ1-5; 7 bases agree with TRBD1. The CDR3 is made up of 18 amino acids. Germline V gene lookup returns CDR1 SGHTA and CDR2 FQGNSA. Trimming removed 4 bases from V and 2 bases from J; junction bases left unmatched: 14. CDR3 sequence reads: CASSYYRGLSSGNQPQHF. The CDR3 DNA follows: TGTGCCAGCAGCTACTACAGGGGCCTCAGCAGTGGCAATCAGCCCCAGCATTTT.

This clone was detected a few times. CDR3 region: CASGLAGANEQFF. As DNA, the CDR3 is TGTGCTAGTGGCCTAGCGGGTGCCAATGAGCAGTTCTTC. This chain links TRBV12-5 with TRBJ2-1; the match to TRBD2 covers 8 bases. V lost 6 bases and J lost 6; bases outside the gene matches: 4. The CDR3 consists of 13 residues. Germline CDR1 is LGHNT and CDR2 is FRNRAP.

The chain recombines TRBV20-1 with TRBJ1-2, with D maybe TRBD1 (6 bases). Trimming took off 6 bases at V and 7 bases at J, with 12 bases between the two ends. CDR3 length equals 11 residues. Germline CDR1 reads DFQATT; CDR2 reads SNEGSKA (reference sequence). The CDR3 bases are TGCAGTGCGGGAAACAGGGCTGGCTACACCTTC. It encodes CSAGNRAGYTF.

Only one count was recorded for this clone. The V call is TRBV11-2, the J call TRBJ1-1; TRBD1 might be the D (5 bases). V lost 11 bases, J lost 0 bases, and 13 bases lay in between. The germline CDR1 and CDR2 sequences are SGHAT and FQNNGV. This CDR3 region has 13 residues. This CDR3 is CAAGRGVNTEAFF. Here the CDR3 DNA reads TGTGCCGCAGGGCGGGGGGTGAACACTGAAGCTTTCTTT.

This chain links TRBV6-6 with TRBJ1-2; the match to TRBD1 covers 8 bases. Looked up from germline, CDR1 is MNHNY and CDR2 is SVGAGI (reference sequence). The CDR3 length is 16 residues. V was pared by 5 bases and J by 4 bases, with 12 bases of the junction left unmatched. The CDR3 DNA reads TGTGCCAGCAGTGGCGACAGGGGCGTAAAGTTCTATGGCTACACCTTC. Amino acid sequence: CASSGDRGVKFYGYTF.

The V gene is TRBV7-6, the J gene TRBJ1-6; 8 bases fit TRBD1. Germline V gene data show CDR1 as SGHVS and CDR2 as FNYEAQ. V lost 5 bases, J lost 8 bases, and 5 bases stayed unmatched. The CDR3 runs 14 residues. This CDR3 reads CASSPDRVYSPLHF. CDR3 DNA sequence: TGTGCCAGCAGCCCGGACAGGGTCTATTCACCCCTCCACTTT. Complete variable domain (other parts from reference TRBV7-6 and TRBJ1-6): GAGVSQSPRYKVTKRGQDVALRCDPISGHVSLYWYRQALGQGPEFLTYFNYEAQQDKSGLPNDRFSAERPEGSISTLTIQRTEQRDSAMYRCASSPDRVYSPLHFGNGTRLTVT.

The gene calls are TRBV7-2 and TRBJ2-2; 10 bases align to TRBD1. The CDR3 is 14 residues long. CDR1 and CDR2 (germline): SGHTA, FQGNSA. With V trimmed by 4 bases and J by 9 bases, 5 bases remained unmatched. As DNA, the CDR3 is TGTGCCAGCAGCTCCGGACAGGGGGACCGGGAGCTGTTTTTT. This codes for CASSSGQGDRELFF.

In its sample, this clone was seen a few times. The genes are TRBV7-9 and TRBJ1-2; tentative D call: TRBD1 (6 bases). Between the trimmed V and J ends, which lost 2 bases and 8 bases, there was a span of 15 bases. The CDR3 totals 14 residues. Germline V gene lookup returns CDR1 SEHNR and CDR2 FQNEAQ (reference sequence). CDR3 in amino acids: CASSLQGIGRGYTF. In nucleotides, the CDR3 is TGTGCCAGCAGCTTACAGGGGATAGGAAGAGGCTACACCTTC.

V gene TRBV7-2 combines with J gene TRBJ1-5, with a possible D match to TRBD1 (6 bases). Germline CDR1 SGHTA, CDR2 FQGNSA. The CDR3 is 12 amino acids. Trimming pared 1 base from V and 15 bases from J, leaving 13 bases between. CDR3 DNA: TGTGCCAGCAGCTTAGAAGGGGGGGCGTCGCATTTT. Amino acids: CASSLEGGASHF.

Only a few counts were recorded for this clone. The chain employs TRBV6-5 and TRBJ1-2; TRBD1 agrees at 7 bases. There are 13 residues in the CDR3. V shed 5 bases and J 8 bases; nucleotides not matched to a gene: 8. Germline V CDR1 and CDR2: MNHEY, SVGAGI. CDR3 DNA sequence: TGTGCCAGCAGTCCGACAGGGTTGGGCGGCTACACCTTC. Translating gives CASSPTGLGGYTF.

A single count supports this clone. This chain links TRBV7-9 with TRBJ2-1; possible D gene TRBD1, 5 bases. The V end was cut by 1 base, the J end by 10 bases, with 8 bases between. This CDR3 has 12 amino acids. Germline V gene data show CDR1 as SEHNR and CDR2 as FQNEAQ (reference sequence). The CDR3 protein is CASSLGRTEQFF. CDR3 nucleotides: TGTGCCAGCAGCTTAGGTAGGACAGAGCAGTTCTTC.

The chain links TRBV5-4 to TRBJ2-7; 7 nucleotides line up with TRBD1. Per germline, CDR1 SGHNT and CDR2 YYREEE (reference sequence). CDR3 size: 13 residues. The junction had 8 bases not matched to a gene; V was cut back by 5 bases and J by 6 bases. The CDR3 reads CASRSGTAREQYF. The DNA of the CDR3 is TGTGCCAGCAGATCCGGGACAGCACGCGAGCAGTACTTC.

This clone rates as medium-sized. The chain couples TRBV29-1 to TRBJ1-4; TRBD1 is a possible D gene (6 bases). V lost 4 bases to trimming and J lost 8 bases, with 14 bases between them. Germline loops: CDR1 SQVTM, CDR2 ANQGSEA. The CDR3 extends over 13 amino acids. The DNA for the CDR3 is TGCAGCGTTGCGATATCAGGGGACGAAAAACTGTTTTTT. The encoded protein is CSVAISGDEKLFF.